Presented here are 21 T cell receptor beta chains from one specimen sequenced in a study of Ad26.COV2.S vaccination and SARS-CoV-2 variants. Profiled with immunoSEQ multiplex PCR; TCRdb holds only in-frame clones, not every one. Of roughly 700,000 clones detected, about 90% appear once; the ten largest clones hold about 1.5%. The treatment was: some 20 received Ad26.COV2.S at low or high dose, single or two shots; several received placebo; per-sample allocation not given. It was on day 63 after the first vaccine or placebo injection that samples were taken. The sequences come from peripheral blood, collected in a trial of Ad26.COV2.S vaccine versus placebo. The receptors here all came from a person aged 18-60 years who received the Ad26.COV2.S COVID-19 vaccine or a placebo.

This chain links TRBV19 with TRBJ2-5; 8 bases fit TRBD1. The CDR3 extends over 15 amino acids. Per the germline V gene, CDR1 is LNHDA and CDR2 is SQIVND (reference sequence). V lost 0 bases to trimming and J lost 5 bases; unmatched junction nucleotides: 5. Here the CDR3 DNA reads TGTGCCAGTAGTATAGACAGGGGGCCGTGGGAGACCCAGTACTTC. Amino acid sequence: CASSIDRGPWETQYF.

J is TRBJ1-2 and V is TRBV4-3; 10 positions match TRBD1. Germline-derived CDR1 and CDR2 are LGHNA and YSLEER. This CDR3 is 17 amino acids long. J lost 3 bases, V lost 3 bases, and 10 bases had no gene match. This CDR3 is CASSQRPGQGIHYGYTF. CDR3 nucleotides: TGCGCCAGCAGCCAGAGACCGGGACAGGGGATCCACTATGGCTACACCTTC.

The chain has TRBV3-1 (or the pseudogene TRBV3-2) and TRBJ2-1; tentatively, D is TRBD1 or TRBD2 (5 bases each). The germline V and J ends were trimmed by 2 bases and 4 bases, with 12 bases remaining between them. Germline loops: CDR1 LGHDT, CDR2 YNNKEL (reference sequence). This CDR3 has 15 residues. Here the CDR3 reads CASSQITGTYNEQFF. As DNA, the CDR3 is TGTGCCAGCAGCCAAATAACCGGGACGTACAATGAGCAGTTCTTC.

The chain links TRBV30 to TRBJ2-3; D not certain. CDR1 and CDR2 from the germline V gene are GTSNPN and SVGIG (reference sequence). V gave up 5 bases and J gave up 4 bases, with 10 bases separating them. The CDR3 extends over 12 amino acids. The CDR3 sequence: CAWGRSADTQYF. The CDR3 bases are TGTGCCTGGGGACGAAGCGCAGATACGCAGTATTTT. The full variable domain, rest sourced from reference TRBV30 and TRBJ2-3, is SQTIHQWPATLVQPVGSPLSLECTVEGTSNPNLYWYRQAAGRGLQLLFYSVGIGQISSEVPQNLSASRPQDRQFILSSKKLLLSDSGFYLCAWGRSADTQYFGPGTRLTVL.

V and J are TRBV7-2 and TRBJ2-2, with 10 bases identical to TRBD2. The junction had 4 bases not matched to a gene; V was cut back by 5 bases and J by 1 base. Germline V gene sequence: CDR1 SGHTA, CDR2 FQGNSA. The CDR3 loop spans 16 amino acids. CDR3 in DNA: TGTGCCAGCAGCGTCTCTAGCGGGGGGAACACCGGGGAGCTGTTTTTT. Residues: CASSVSSGGNTGELFF. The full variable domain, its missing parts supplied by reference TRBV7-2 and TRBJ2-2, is GAGVSQSPSNKVTEKGKDVELRCDPISGHTALYWYRQSLGQGLEFLIYFQGNSAPDKSGLPSDRFSAERTGGSVSTLTIQRTQQEDSAVYLCASSVSSGGNTGELFFGEGSRLTVL.

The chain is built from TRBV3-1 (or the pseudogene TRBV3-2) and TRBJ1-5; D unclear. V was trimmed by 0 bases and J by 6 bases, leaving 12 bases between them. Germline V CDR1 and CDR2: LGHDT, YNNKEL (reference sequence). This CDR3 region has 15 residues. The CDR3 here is CASSQDRSLVQPQHF. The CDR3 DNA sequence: TGTGCCAGCAGCCAAGATAGAAGTTTAGTTCAGCCCCAGCATTTT.

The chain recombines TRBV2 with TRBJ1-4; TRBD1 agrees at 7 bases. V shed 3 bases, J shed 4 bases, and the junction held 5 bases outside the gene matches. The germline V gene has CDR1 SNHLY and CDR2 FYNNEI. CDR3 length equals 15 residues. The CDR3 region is CASSDGTAFNEKLFF. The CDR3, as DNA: TGTGCCAGCAGTGACGGGACAGCCTTTAATGAAAAACTGTTTTTT.

The CDR3 DNA reads as TGTGCCAGCAGCCGGGGGACTAGCGGGCGGTCAGATACGCAGTATTTT. Encoded protein: CASSRGTSGRSDTQYF. The chain employs TRBV4-2 and TRBJ2-3, with TRBD2 identical over 12 bases. The CDR3 runs to 16 residues. Germline values: CDR1 LGHNA, CDR2 YNFKEQ. Unmatched junction bases numbered 6, after V lost 4 bases and J lost 4 bases.

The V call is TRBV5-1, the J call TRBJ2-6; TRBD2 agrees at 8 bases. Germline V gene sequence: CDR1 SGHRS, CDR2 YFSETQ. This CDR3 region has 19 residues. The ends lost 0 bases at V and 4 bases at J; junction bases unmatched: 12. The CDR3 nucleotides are TGCGCCAGCAGCTTGGGAGGGGGTAGCGGGATCAGCGGGGCCAACGTCCTGACTTTC. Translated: CASSLGGGSGISGANVLTF.

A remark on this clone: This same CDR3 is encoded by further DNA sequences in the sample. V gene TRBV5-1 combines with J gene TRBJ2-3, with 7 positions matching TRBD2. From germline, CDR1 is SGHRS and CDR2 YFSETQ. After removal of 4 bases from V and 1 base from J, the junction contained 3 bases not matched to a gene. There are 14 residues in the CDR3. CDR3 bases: TGCGCCAGCAGCAGAACTAGCGGCACAGATACGCAGTATTTT. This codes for CASSRTSGTDTQYF. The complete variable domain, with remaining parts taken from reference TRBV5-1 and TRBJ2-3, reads KAGVTQTPRYLIKTRGQQVTLSCSPISGHRSVSWYQQTPGQGLQFLFEYFSETQRNKGNFPGRFSGRQFSNSRSEMNVSTLELGDSALYLCASSRTSGTDTQYFGPGTRLTVL.

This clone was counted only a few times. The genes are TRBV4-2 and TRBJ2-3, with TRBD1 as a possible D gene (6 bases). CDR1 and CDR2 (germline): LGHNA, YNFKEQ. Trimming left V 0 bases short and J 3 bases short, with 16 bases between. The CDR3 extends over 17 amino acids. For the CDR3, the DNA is TGTGCCAGCAGCCAAGATCCAACAGGGCGTGCAACAGATACGCAGTATTTT. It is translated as CASSQDPTGRATDTQYF.

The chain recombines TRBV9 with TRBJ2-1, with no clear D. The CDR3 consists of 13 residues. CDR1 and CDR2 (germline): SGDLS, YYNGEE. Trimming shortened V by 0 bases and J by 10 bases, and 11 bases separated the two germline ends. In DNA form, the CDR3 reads TGTGCCAGCAGCGTAGTCCCAGCTGGGGAGCAGTTCTTC. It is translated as CASSVVPAGEQFF.

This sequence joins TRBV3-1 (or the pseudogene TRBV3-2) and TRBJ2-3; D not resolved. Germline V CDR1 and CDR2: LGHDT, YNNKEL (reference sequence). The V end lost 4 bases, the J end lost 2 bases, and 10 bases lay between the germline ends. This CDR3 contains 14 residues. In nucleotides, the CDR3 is TGTGCCAGCAGCCCCATTCTACCCACAGATACGCAGTATTTT. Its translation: CASSPILPTDTQYF.

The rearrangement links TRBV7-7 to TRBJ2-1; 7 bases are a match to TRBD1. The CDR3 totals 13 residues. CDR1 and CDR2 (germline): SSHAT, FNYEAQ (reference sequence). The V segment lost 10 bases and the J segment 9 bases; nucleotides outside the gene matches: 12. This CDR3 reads CATSGQTWGEQFF. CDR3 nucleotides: TGTGCCACCTCGGGACAGACGTGGGGTGAGCAGTTCTTC.

In DNA form, the CDR3 reads TGTGCCAGCTCACCATCTACAGGGAGGTTAAGTTCGCCCCAGCATTTT. Protein: CASSPSTGRLSSPQHF. The J gene is TRBJ1-5, the V gene TRBV18; possibly TRBD1 for D (6 bases). There are 16 residues in the CDR3. Between the trimmed V and J ends, which lost 2 bases and 9 bases, there was a span of 20 bases. Germline CDR1 KGHSH, CDR2 LQKENI.

CDR3 in DNA: TGTGCCAGCAGCGGTACAGGGATTCTCTATGGCTACACCTTC. Protein sequence: CASSGTGILYGYTF. The rearrangement links TRBV7-9 to TRBJ1-2, with D possibly being TRBD1 (6 bases). Germline loops: CDR1 SEHNR, CDR2 FQNEAQ (reference sequence). The CDR3 spans 14 residues. V was trimmed by 5 bases and J by 4 bases, leaving 14 bases between them.

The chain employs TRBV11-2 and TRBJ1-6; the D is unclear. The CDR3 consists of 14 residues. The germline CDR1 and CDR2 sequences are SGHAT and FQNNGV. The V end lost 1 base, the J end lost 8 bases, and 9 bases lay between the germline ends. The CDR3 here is CASSLVGGDSPLHF. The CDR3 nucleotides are TGTGCCAGCAGCTTAGTCGGAGGTGATTCACCCCTCCACTTT.

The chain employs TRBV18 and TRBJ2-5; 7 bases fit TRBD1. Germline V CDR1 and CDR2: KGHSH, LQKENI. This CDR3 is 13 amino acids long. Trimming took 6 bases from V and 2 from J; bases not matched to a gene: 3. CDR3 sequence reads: CASSLGQQETQYF. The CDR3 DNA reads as TGTGCCAGCTCCCTGGGACAGCAAGAGACCCAGTACTTC.

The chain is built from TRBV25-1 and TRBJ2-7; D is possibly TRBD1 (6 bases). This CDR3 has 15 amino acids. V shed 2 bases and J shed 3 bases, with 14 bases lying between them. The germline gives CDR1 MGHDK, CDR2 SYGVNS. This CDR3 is CASSEGWAGDYEQYF. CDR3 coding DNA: TGTGCCAGCAGTGAAGGTTGGGCAGGGGACTACGAGCAGTACTTC.

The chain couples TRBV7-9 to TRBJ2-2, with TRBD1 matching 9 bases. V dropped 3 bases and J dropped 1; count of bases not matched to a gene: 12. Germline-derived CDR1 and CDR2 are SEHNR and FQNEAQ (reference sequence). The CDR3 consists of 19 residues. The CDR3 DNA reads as TGTGCCAGCAGCTTCCCATTAAACAGGGGGCTACTGAACACCGGGGAGCTGTTTTTT. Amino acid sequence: CASSFPLNRGLLNTGELFF.

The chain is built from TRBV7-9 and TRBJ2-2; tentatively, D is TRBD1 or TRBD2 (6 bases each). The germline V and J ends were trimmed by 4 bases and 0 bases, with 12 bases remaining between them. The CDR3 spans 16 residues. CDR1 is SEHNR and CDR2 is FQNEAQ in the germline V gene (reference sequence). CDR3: CASSYKGGSNTGELFF. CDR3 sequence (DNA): TGTGCCAGCAGCTACAAGGGGGGATCGAACACCGGGGAGCTGTTTTTT.